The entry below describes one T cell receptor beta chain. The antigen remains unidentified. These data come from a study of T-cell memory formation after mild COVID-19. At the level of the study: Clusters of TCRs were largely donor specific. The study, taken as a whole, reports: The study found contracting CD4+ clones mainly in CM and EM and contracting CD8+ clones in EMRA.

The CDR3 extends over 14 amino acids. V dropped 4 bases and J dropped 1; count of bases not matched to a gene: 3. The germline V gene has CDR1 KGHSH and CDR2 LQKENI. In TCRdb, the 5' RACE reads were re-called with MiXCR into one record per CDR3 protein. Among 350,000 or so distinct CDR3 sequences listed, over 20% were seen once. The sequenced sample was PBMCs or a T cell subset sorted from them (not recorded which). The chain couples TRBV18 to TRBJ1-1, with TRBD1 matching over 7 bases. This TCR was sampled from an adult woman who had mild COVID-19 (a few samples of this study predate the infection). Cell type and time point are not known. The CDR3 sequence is CASSLQGQNTEAFF. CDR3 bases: TGTGCCAGCTCACTACAGGGGCAGAACACTGAAGCTTTCTTT.